In its sample, the clone carrying this T cell receptor beta chain was seen once. This specimen comes from a study of T cells in Graves' hyperthyroidism and ophthalmopathy. Overall study context: Prior to any treatment, at the point of initial diagnosis, peripheral blood was collected.

Amplification of TCR beta CDR3 regions was performed using RNA transcripts as template. Initially, a first-round RT-PCR of the TCR CDR3 employed the HTBI primer set. TCRdb fed the multiplex PCR reads into MiXCR, producing one record per CDR3 protein. Among over 700,000 distinct CDR3 sequences listed, 30% to 40% were seen once. For Graves' hyperthyroidism to be stable, ophthalmopathy could not progress within 18 months. Exclusion criteria comprised uncontrolled infection, other autoimmune disease, pregnancy or lactation. Orbital computed tomography, thyroid ultrasound, serum thyroxine and TRAb, and clinical symptoms together informed the diagnoses. CDR3 length equals 16 residues. Germline CDR1 SGHVS, CDR2 FQNEAQ. V lost 5 bases and J lost 2; bases outside the gene matches: 6.

The source material was blood. The clonotype comes from a woman in her forties with Graves' hyperthyroidism. The V call is TRBV7-8, the J call TRBJ2-3, with 11 bases identical to TRBD2. DNA of the CDR3: TGTGCCAGCAGCCTCCCGACTAGCGGGATCACAGATACGCAGTATTTT. As protein: CASSLPTSGITDTQYF.